Here is one TCR beta chain with its context. What it binds is not known. Through a sample-barcoded 5' primer and a J-beta primer mix, a second PCR was run for 7 to 11 cycles. Each CDR3 protein gets one entry after TCRdb re-called the 5' RACE reads with MiXCR. The sample contains about a million distinct CDR3 sequences, about 44% of which appear only once. The data derive from a study of blood T cells in healthy people across ages. Ten milliliters was the volume of peripheral blood drawn from each donor. Whole-study findings and limits: Among T cells, TCR beta diversity per million cells dropped roughly linearly as age rose. Estimated diversity, derived from one million T cells, was regarded as an underestimate.

This CDR3 comprises 17 residues. CDR1 is MGHRA and CDR2 is YSYEKL in the germline V gene. Trimming removed 0 bases from V and 4 bases from J; junction bases left unmatched: 7. This sequence was found in a man younger than 40 in good health. The rearrangement joins TRBV4-1 to TRBJ2-3; 10 bases agree with TRBD2. The sample consisted of blood. The CDR3 region has the DNA TGCGCCAGCAGCCAAGATTGGAGCGGGGGGGCCCCAGATACGCAGTATTTT. Translating it yields CASSQDWSGGAPDTQYF.